The 3 T cell receptor beta chains given below trace back to one sample, sequenced in a study of T cells in Graves' hyperthyroidism and ophthalmopathy. RNA transcripts provided the source from which TCR beta CDR3 regions were amplified. Primed by the HTBI set, a first-round RT-PCR was run on the TCR CDR3. TCRdb re-derived calls from the multiplex PCR reads in MiXCR, one entry per CDR3 protein. Among fewer than 650,000 distinct CDR3 sequences listed, 11% to 15% were seen once. Source material: blood. Receptors originate from a woman between 18 and 29 years old with Graves' ophthalmopathy.

This clonotype came up many times. The genes are TRBV5-1 and TRBJ1-2, with a possible D match to TRBD1 (5 bases). Per germline, CDR1 SGHRS and CDR2 YFSETQ. The V end was cut by 4 bases, the J end by 5 bases, with 15 bases between. This CDR3 comprises 14 residues. The DNA for the CDR3 is TGCGCCAGCAGCGCAGGGCCAGCTTCGTATGGCTACACCTTC. Its translation is CASSAGPASYGYTF. The full variable domain, completed using reference TRBV5-1 and TRBJ1-2, is KAGVTQTPRYLIKTRGQQVTLSCSPISGHRSVSWYQQTPGQGLQFLFEYFSETQRNKGNFPGRFSGRQFSNSRSEMNVSTLELGDSALYLCASSAGPASYGYTFGSGTRLTVV.

This clonotype was counted many times. The chain carries TRBV6-5 and TRBJ2-2; 9 bases match TRBD2. The CDR3 has 16 amino acids. The germline V gene encodes CDR1 MNHEY and CDR2 SVGAGI. V was pared by 0 bases and J by 1 base, with 0 bases of the junction left unmatched. The CDR3 is CASSYSSGRNTGELFF. CDR3 bases: TGTGCCAGCAGTTACTCTAGCGGGAGGAACACCGGGGAGCTGTTTTTT.

The V and J genes are TRBV19 and TRBJ1-2; the match to TRBD1 covers 11 bases. Losses at the gene ends were 7 bases for V and 6 bases for J; bases not matched to a gene: 4. CDR3 length: 13 amino acids. Germline loops: CDR1 LNHDA, CDR2 SQIVND (reference sequence). The CDR3: CASIGTGGDGYTF. CDR3 DNA: TGTGCCAGTATCGGGACAGGGGGGGATGGCTACACCTTC.